This is a list of T cell receptor beta chains from one sample in a study of blood T cell repertoires in COVID-19. Profiled with immunoSEQ multiplex PCR; TCRdb holds only in-frame clones, not every one. Of fewer than 150,000 clones in the sample, 70% to 90% are singletons; the top ten hold about 5.8%. The source material was peripheral blood. Receptors were obtained from a human donor in a cohort sampled during active COVID-19. The CDR3 runs from the conserved cysteine through the conserved F or W. A D gene is named only where the DNA matches it firmly. Clone size is not always given. Where it is, it says once, few, many or a class for expanded clones.

v_gene	j_gene	d_gene	abundance	CDR3aa	CDR3nt
TRBV11-2	TRBJ2-3	.	few	CASSPIWGGPSTDTQYF	TGTGCCAGCAGCCCCATATGGGGGGGGCCTAGCACAGATACGCAGTATTTT
TRBV10-3	TRBJ2-7	TRBD2	.	CAISGAQKGTSPIYEQYF	TGTGCCATCAGTGGGGCCCAGAAGGGGACTAGCCCTATATACGAGCAGTACTTC
TRBV15	TRBJ2-6	.	.	CATSRAGGVSGANVLTF	TGTGCCACCAGCAGGGCTGGAGGGGTCTCTGGGGCCAACGTCCTGACTTTC
TRBV7-9	TRBJ2-2	.	.	CASSSSGTGELFF	TGTGCCAGCAGCTCTTCCGGGACAGGGGAGCTGTTTTTT
TRBV7-2	TRBJ2-1	TRBD2	.	CASSPRSGTSFYNEQFF	TGTGCCAGCAGCCCGCGATCCGGGACTAGCTTCTACAATGAGCAGTTCTTC
TRBV7-2	TRBJ2-2	.	.	CASSYTGYYTGELFF	TGTGCCAGCAGCTATACAGGGTACTACACCGGGGAGCTGTTTTTT
TRBV24-1	TRBJ2-3	.	.	CATSDSRMTYTDTQYF	TGTGCCACCAGTGATTCCAGAATGACATATACAGATACGCAGTATTTT
TRBV28	TRBJ2-7	TRBD1	once	CASSLRGWDRAYEQYF	TGTGCCAGCAGTTTGAGGGGTTGGGACAGGGCATACGAGCAGTACTTC
TRBV5-1	TRBJ2-5	TRBD2	.	CASTLAAGGLQETQYF	TGCGCCAGCACCCTGGCAGCGGGAGGACTCCAAGAGACCCAGTACTTC
TRBV4-1	TRBJ2-3	.	.	CASSPLALSTDTQFF	TGCGCCAGCAGCCCCTTAGCGCTGAGCACAGATACGCAGTTTTTT
TRBV6-4	TRBJ1-6	TRBD1	.	CASSRDRGNSPLHF	TGTGCCAGCAGTCGGGACAGGGGAAATTCACCCCTCCACTTT
TRBV5-1	TRBJ2-1	TRBD2	few	CASSLGGSDNEQFF	TGCGCCAGCAGCTTGGGCGGGAGCGACAATGAGCAGTTCTTC
TRBV12-3/TRBV12-4	TRBJ1-2	.	few	CASSFRTVGYTF	TGTGCCAGCAGTTTCCGGACAGTCGGCTACACCTTC
TRBV7-8	TRBJ1-4	.	.	CASSLVTGQQTGKLFF	TGTGCCAGCAGCTTAGTAACAGGGCAACAAACGGGAAAACTGTTTTTT
TRBV9	TRBJ1-2	TRBD1	.	CASSVEGQGLNGYTF	TGTGCCAGCAGCGTAGAAGGACAGGGGTTGAATGGCTACACCTTC
TRBV7-9	TRBJ2-7	.	.	CASSVLGAYEQYF	TGTGCCAGCAGCGTCTTGGGCGCCTACGAGCAGTACTTC
TRBV24-1	TRBJ2-1	TRBD2	.	CATSENTGLAGPSYNEQFF	TGTGCCACCAGTGAGAACACAGGGCTAGCGGGACCATCCTACAATGAGCAGTTCTTC
TRBV4-1	TRBJ1-5	.	many	CASSQGQANQPQHF	TGCGCCAGCAGCCAAGGACAGGCAAATCAGCCCCAGCATTTT
TRBV7-3	TRBJ2-3	.	.	CASSSGVTSTDTQYF	TGTGCCAGCAGCTCCGGGGTTACTAGCACAGATACGCAGTATTTT
TRBV28	TRBJ2-4	TRBD1	.	CASSLEGRGAKNIQYF	TGTGCCAGCAGTTTAGAGGGCAGGGGGGCCAAAAACATTCAGTACTTC
TRBV10-3	TRBJ2-3	.	.	CATHGWGYSTDTQYF	TGTGCCACCCATGGATGGGGCTACAGCACAGATACGCAGTATTTT
TRBV2	TRBJ2-5	TRBD1	.	CASSFGTGQQETQYF	TGTGCCAGCAGTTTCGGGACAGGTCAACAAGAGACCCAGTACTTC
TRBV2	TRBJ2-1	TRBD1	.	CASSPGQGSEQFF	TGTGCCAGCAGTCCGGGACAGGGGAGTGAGCAGTTCTTC
TRBV2	TRBJ2-7	.	.	CASKRRSTYEQYF	TGTGCCAGCAAGCGGCGGTCTACCTACGAGCAGTACTTC
TRBV2	TRBJ2-2	TRBD2	.	CASKSSGGAYGELFF	TGTGCCAGCAAGTCAAGCGGGGGGGCCTACGGGGAGCTGTTTTTT
TRBV3-1/TRBV3-2	TRBJ1-2	.	.	CASSQEGAAVYGYTF	TGTGCCAGCAGCCAAGAAGGGGCGGCTGTCTATGGCTACACCTTC
TRBV4-2	TRBJ1-4	.	few	CASSQDTGKEKLFF	TGTGCCAGCAGCCAAGACACAGGGAAAGAAAAACTGTTTTTT
TRBV28	TRBJ1-1	.	.	CASIRRGTEAFF	TGTGCCAGCATTAGGCGGGGCACTGAAGCTTTCTTT
TRBV28	TRBJ2-7	TRBD1	once	CASSFTDRPSYEQYF	TGTGCCAGCAGTTTCACGGACAGGCCCTCCTACGAGCAGTACTTC
TRBV11-1	TRBJ2-7	TRBD1	.	CASSSDRGPREQYF	TGTGCCAGCAGCTCTGACAGGGGACCTCGCGAGCAGTACTTC
TRBV2	TRBJ1-5	TRBD1	.	CASSYRGNQPQHF	TGTGCCAGCAGTTACAGGGGGAATCAGCCCCAGCATTTT
TRBV7-9	TRBJ2-4	TRBD1	once	CASSRGQAEAQYF	TGTGCCAGCAGCAGAGGACAGGCGGAAGCTCAGTACTTC
TRBV2	TRBJ1-1	.	once	CASSVFLQGGTEAFF	TGTGCCAGCAGCGTATTTTTACAGGGCGGCACTGAAGCTTTCTTT
TRBV28	TRBJ2-1	TRBD2	.	CASSLWAGAYNEQFF	TGTGCCAGCAGTTTATGGGCGGGAGCCTACAATGAGCAGTTCTTC